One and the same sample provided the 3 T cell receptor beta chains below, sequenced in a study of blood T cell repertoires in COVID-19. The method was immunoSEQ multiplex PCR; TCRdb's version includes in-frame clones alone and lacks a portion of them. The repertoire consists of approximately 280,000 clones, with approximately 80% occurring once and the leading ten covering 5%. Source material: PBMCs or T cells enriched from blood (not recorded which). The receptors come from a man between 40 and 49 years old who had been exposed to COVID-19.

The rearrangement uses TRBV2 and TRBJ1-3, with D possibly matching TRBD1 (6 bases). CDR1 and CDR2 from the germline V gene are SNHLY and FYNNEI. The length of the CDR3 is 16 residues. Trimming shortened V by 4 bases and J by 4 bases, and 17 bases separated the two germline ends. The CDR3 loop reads CASSAITRGSGNTIYF. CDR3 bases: TGTGCCAGCAGTGCAATCACCAGGGGTTCCGGAAACACCATATATTTT.

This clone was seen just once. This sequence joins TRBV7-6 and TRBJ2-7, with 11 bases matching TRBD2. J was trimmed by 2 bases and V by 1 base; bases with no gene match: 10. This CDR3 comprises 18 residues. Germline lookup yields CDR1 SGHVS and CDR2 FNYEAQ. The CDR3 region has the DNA TGTGCCAGCAGCTTAGAACTAGCGGGAGCATTCTCAGCCTACGAGCAGTACTTC. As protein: CASSLELAGAFSAYEQYF.

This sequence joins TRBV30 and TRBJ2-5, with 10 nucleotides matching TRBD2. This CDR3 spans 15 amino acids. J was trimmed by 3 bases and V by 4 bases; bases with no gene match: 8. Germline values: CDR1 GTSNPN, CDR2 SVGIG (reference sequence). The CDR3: CAWTSGRAAKETQYF. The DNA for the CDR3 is TGTGCCTGGACCAGCGGGAGGGCCGCCAAAGAGACCCAGTACTTC.